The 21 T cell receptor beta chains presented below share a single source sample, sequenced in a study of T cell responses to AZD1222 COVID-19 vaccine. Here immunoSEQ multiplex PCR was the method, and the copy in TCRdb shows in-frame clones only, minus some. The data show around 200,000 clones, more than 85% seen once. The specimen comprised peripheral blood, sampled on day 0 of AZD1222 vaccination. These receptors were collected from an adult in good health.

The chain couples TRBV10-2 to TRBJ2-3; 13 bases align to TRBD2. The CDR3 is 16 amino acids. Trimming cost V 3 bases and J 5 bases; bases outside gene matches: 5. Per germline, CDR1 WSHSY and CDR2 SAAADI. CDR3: CASSDQLAGGGDTQYF. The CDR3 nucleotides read TGCGCCAGCAGTGACCAACTAGCGGGGGGGGGAGATACGCAGTATTTT.

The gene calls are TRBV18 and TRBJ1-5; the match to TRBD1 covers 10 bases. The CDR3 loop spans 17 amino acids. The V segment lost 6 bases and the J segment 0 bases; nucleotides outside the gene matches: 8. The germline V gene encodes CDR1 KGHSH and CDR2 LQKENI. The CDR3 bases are TGTGCCAGCTCGCAGGGACAGGGGAAATATAGCAATCAGCCCCAGCATTTT. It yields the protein CASSQGQGKYSNQPQHF.

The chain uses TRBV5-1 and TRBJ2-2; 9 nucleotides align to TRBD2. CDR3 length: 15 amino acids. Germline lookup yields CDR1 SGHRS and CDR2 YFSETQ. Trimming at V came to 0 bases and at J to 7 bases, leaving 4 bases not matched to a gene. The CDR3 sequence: CASSLVAGVNGELFF. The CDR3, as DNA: TGCGCCAGCAGCTTGGTAGCGGGAGTAAACGGGGAGCTGTTTTTT.

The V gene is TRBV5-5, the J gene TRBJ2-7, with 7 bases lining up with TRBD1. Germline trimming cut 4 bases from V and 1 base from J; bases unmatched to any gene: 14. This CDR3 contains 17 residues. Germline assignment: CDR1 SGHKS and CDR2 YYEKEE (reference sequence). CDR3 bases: TGTGCCAGCAGCCTACCCCTCGGGGCAGGGGGATCCTACGAGCAGTACTTC. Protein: CASSLPLGAGGSYEQYF.

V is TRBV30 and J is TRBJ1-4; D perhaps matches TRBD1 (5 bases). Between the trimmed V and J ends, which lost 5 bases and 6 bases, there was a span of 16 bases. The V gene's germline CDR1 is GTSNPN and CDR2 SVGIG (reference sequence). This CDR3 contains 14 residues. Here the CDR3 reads CAWSFGGLDEKLFF. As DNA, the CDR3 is TGTGCCTGGTCCTTCGGGGGGTTAGATGAAAAACTGTTTTTT.

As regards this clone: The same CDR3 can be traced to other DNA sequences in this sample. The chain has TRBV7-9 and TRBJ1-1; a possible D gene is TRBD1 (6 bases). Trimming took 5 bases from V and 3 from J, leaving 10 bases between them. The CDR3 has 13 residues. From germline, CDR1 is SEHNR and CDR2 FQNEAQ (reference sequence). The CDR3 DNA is TGTGCCAGCAGCACGGACAGAGACACTGAAGCTTTCTTT. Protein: CASSTDRDTEAFF.

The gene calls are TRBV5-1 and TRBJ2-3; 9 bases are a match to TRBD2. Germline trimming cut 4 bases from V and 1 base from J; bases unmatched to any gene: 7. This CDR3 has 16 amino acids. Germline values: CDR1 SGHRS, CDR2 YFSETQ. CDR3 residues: CASSAAGGGGTDTQYF. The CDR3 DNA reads TGCGCCAGCAGCGCCGCCGGCGGGGGGGGCACAGATACGCAGTATTTT.

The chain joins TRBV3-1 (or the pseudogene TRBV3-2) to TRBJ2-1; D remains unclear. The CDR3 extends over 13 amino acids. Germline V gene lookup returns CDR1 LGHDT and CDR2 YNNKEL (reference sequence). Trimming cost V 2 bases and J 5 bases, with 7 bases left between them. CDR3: CASSQSRNNEQFF. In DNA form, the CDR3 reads TGTGCCAGCAGCCAAAGCCGAAACAATGAGCAGTTCTTC.

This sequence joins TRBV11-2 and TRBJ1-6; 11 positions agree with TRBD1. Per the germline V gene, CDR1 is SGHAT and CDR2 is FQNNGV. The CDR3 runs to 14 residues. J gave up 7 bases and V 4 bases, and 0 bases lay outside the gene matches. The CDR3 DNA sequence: TGTGCCAGCAGCTGGGACAGGGGGAATTCACCCCTCCACTTT. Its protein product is CASSWDRGNSPLHF.

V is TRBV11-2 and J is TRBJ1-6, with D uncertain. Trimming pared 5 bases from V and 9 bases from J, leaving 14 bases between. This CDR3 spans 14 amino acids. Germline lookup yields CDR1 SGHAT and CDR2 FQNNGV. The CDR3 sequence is CASSPRREASPLHF. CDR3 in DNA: TGTGCCAGCAGCCCCCGTCGGGAGGCTTCACCCCTCCACTTT.

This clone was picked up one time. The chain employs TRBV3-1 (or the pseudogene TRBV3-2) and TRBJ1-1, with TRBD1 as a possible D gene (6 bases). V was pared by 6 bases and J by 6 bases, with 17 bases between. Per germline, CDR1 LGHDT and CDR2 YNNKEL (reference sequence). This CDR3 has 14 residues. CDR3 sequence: CASSPPGVLPEAFF. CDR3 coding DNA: TGTGCCAGCAGTCCACCAGGGGTTCTCCCTGAAGCTTTCTTT.

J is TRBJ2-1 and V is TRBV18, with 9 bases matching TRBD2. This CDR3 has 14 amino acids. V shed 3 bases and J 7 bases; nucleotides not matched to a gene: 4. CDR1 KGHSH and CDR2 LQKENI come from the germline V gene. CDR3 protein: CASSPGTSMNEQFF. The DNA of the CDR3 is TGTGCCAGCTCACCCGGGACTAGCATGAATGAGCAGTTCTTC.

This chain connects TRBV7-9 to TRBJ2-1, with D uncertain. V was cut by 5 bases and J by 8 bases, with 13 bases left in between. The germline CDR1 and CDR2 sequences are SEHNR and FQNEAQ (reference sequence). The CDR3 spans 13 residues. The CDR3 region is CASSPPTRDEQFF. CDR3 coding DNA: TGTGCCAGCAGCCCCCCGACTCGGGATGAGCAGTTCTTC.

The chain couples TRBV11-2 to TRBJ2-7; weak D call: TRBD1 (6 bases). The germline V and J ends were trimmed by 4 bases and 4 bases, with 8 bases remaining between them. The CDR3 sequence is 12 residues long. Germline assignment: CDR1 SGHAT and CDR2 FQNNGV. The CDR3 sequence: CASSSGVYEQYF. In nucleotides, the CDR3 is TGTGCCAGCAGCTCAGGGGTATACGAGCAGTACTTC.

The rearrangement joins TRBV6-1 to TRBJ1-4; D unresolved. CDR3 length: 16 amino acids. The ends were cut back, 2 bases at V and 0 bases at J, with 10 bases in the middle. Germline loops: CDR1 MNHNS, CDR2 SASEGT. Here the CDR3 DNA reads TGTGCCAGCAGTGAACTGTTAATTGCAACTAATGAAAAACTGTTTTTT. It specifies CASSELLIATNEKLFF.

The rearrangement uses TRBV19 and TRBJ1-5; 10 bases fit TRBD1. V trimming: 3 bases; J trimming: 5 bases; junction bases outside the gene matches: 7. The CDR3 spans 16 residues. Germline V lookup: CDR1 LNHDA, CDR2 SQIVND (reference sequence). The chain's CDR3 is CASSIKRDRGHQPQHF. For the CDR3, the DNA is TGTGCCAGTAGTATCAAACGGGACAGGGGACATCAGCCCCAGCATTTT. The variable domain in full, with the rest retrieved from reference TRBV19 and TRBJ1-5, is DGGITQSPKYLFRKEGQNVTLSCEQNLNHDAMYWYRQDPGQGLRLIYYSQIVNDFQKGDIAEGYSVSREKKESFPLTVTSAQKNPTAFYLCASSIKRDRGHQPQHFGDGTRLSIL.

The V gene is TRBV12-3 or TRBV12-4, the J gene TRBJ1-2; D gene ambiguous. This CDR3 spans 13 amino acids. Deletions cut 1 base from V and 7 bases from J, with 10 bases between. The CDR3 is CASSLVGGGGYTF. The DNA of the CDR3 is TGTGCCAGCAGTTTAGTCGGAGGAGGTGGCTACACCTTC.

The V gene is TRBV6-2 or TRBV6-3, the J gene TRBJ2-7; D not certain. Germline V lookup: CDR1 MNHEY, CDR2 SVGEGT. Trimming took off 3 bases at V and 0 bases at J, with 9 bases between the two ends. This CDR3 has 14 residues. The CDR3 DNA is TGTGCCAGCAGTTATTATACCCTCTCCTACGAGCAGTACTTC. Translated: CASSYYTLSYEQYF.

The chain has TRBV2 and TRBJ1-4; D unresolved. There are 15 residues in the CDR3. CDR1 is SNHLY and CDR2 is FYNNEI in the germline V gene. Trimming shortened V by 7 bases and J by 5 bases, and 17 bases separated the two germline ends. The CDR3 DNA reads TGTGCCAGCACCCAGAGGTCAGGAGGGAATGAAAAACTGTTTTTT. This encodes CASTQRSGGNEKLFF.

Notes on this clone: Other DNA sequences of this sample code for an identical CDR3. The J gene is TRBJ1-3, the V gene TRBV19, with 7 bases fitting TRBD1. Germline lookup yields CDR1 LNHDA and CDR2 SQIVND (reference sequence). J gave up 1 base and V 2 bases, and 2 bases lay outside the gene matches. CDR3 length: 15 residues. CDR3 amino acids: CASSIQGVSGNTIYF. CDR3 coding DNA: TGTGCCAGTAGTATACAGGGGGTGTCTGGAAACACCATATATTTT.

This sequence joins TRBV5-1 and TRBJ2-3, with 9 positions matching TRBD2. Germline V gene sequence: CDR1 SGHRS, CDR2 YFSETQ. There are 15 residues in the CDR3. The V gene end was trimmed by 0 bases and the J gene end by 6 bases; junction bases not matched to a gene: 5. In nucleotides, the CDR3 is TGCGCCAGCAGCTTGGGCGGGGGGGCCTCGGATACGCAGTATTTT. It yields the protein CASSLGGGASDTQYF.